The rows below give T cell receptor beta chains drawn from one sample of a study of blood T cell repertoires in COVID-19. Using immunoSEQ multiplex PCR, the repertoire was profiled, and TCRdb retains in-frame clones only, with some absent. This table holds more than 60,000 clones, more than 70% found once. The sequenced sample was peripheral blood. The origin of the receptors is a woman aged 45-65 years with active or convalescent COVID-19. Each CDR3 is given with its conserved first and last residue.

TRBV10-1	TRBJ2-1	CASSGSRYSEQFF
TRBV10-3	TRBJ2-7	CAISQGANYEQYF
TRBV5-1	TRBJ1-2	CASSLLPGQGGMIKGYTF
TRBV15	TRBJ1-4	CATSRDRGNEKLFF
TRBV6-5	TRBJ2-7	CASSYSTGKDEQYF
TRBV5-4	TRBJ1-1	CASSRTPNTEAFF
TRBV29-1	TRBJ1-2	CSVVTANYGYTF
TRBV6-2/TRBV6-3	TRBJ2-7	CASSPREYEQYF
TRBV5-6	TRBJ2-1	CASSLQGSSYNEQFF
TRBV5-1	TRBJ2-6	CASSLGHSGANVLTF
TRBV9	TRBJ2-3	CASSGTSGRTDTQYF
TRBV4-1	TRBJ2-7	CASSQRGGPPPGEQYF
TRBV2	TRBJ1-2	CASSEVPSDRGQIYGYTF
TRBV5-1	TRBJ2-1	CASSLASLAGANEQFF
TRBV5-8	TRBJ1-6	CASSLETKNSPLHF
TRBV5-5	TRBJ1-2	CASSSLDSYGYTF
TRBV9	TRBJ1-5	CASSLQGGNQPQHF
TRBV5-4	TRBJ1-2	CASSRDSKRIFGYTF
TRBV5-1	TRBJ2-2	CASSLEATGELFF
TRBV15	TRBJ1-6	CATSRSASGREGSPLHF
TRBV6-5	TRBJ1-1	CASSYSGREAFF
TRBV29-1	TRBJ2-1	CSVGTVTHNEQFF
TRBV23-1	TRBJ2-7	CASSRTARGQGFYEQYF
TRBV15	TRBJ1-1	CATSRDTGNTEAFF
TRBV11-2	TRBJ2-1	CASSPRGLAGDNEQFF
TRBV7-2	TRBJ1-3	CASSPRSVGTGSGNTIYF
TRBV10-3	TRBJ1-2	CATKGGTGTGGSGDGYTF